A selection of T cell receptor beta chains follows, all from one sample in a study of CD8 T cells in Susac syndrome. TCRdb used MiXCR to reprocess the immunoSEQ multiplex PCR reads, holding one entry per CDR3 protein. The data show about 140,000 distinct CDR3 sequences, approximately 95% seen once. Sample: CD4+ T cells from PBMCs. These receptors all stem from a human donor with Susac syndrome. Both conserved end residues are trimmed from each CDR3. The order of the fields is J gene, V gene, CDR3 protein.

TRBJ2-5 | TRBV5-1 | ASSDDRGGETQY
TRBJ2-7 | TRBV12-3/TRBV12-4 | ASSLRLALSYEQY
TRBJ1-5 | TRBV6-2/TRBV6-3 | ASSYSRMPDQPQH
TRBJ1-5 | TRBV6-1 | ASCLPGSNQPQH
TRBJ2-7 | TRBV20-1 | SARDGTSGSHEQY
TRBJ2-7 | TRBV7-2 | ASSLGGREQY
TRBJ2-1 | TRBV14 | ASSKKRAGKYNEQF
TRBJ2-1 | TRBV19 | ASRQGRGRDNEQF
TRBJ1-5 | TRBV20-1 | SAGGGTGENQPQH
TRBJ2-1 | TRBV12-3/TRBV12-4 | ASSSGISSYNEQF
TRBJ2-7 | TRBV18 | ASSPPNRRHGAYEQY
TRBJ2-2 | TRBV4-3 | ASSLEYRGWSTGELF
TRBJ1-2 | TRBV30 | ACSGGVGSPR
TRBJ2-5 | TRBV6-5 | ASRRGTQETQY